This T cell receptor (beta chain) was documented in a study of blood T cells in healthy people across ages. This clonotype turned up a few times. Since a much larger clone is just one base distant, this may be a read error. PBMCs, at least 6 million per sample, were isolated. The ends lost 0 bases at V and 5 bases at J; junction bases unmatched: 9. The CDR3 sequence is 16 residues long. Germline V gene sequence: CDR1 SGHDT, CDR2 YYEEEE. A second about 6 to 12 cycle PCR used barcoded and J-beta primers. TCRdb recomputed calls from the 5' RACE reads with MiXCR, one row per CDR3 protein. The sample records some 640,000 distinct CDR3 sequences, roughly 30% being singletons.

The clonotype comes from a woman older than 75 in good health. The V gene is TRBV5-6, the J gene TRBJ2-5; TRBD1 matches at 8 bases. The sample taken for sequencing was blood. CDR3 protein: CASSLGIRGRPETQYF. DNA of the CDR3: TGTGCCAGCAGCTTGGGAATCAGGGGGCGACCTGAGACCCAGTACTTC.